In its sample, the clone carrying this T cell receptor (beta chain) was seen once. This sample also contains other DNA sequences that code for the same CDR3. Adults between about 18 and 89 years of age took part from some 25 US areas. This CDR3 contains 14 residues. V was clipped by 1 base and J by 1 base, with 7 bases between them. Germline-derived CDR1 and CDR2 are SEHNR and FQNEAQ (reference sequence). This entry is derived from a study of blood T cell repertoires in COVID-19. Repertoires were generated with immunoSEQ multiplex PCR, while TCRdb's copy carries only in-frame clones and drops some. The table lists 150,000 to 200,000 clones, approximately 86% of them singletons.

The chain has TRBV7-9 and TRBJ1-1, with D maybe TRBD1 (6 bases). Sequences were obtained from PBMCs or T cells enriched from blood (not recorded which). This TCR came from a woman between 55 and 75 years old with acute COVID-19. Here the CDR3 reads CASSLGTENTEAFF. The DNA of the CDR3 is TGTGCCAGCAGCTTAGGGACAGAGAACACTGAAGCTTTCTTT.